The present TCR beta chain was sequenced within a study of T cell repertoires in cytomegalovirus infection. The wider study: In the study, CMV epitopes included recently identified HLA-C-restricted and well-studied HLA-B-restricted ones. It was the public TCR beta signatures that indicated both CMV infection and matching HLA type.

Germline lookup yields CDR1 SGHTA and CDR2 FQGNSA. V was clipped by 10 bases and J by 0 bases; unmatched bases: 6. The CDR3 has 15 residues. Regarding this clonotype: What it binds is not known.

Findings and limits, study-wide: Frequencies of public TCR beta families were cumulated, and this identified carriers of CMV plus the relevant HLA. CMV-specific HLA-C-restricted TCR beta clonotypes dominated the ex vivo response.

MiXCR, run by TCRdb on the reads, gives a single entry per CDR3 protein. The sample records roughly 990,000 distinct CDR3 sequences, around 31% being singletons. This chain connects TRBV7-2 to TRBJ1-6; 7 bases match TRBD1. The input for sequencing was cultured CD8+ T cells from PBMCs, taken from culture after CMV antigen stimulation. This clonotype was sampled from a human donor in good health (CMV status not recorded). Some clones in this sample may be carry-over from other donors' samples. Here the CDR3 reads CAIDRASSYNSPLHF. In DNA form, the CDR3 reads TGTGCCATCGACAGGGCCAGCTCCTATAATTCACCCCTCCACTTT.